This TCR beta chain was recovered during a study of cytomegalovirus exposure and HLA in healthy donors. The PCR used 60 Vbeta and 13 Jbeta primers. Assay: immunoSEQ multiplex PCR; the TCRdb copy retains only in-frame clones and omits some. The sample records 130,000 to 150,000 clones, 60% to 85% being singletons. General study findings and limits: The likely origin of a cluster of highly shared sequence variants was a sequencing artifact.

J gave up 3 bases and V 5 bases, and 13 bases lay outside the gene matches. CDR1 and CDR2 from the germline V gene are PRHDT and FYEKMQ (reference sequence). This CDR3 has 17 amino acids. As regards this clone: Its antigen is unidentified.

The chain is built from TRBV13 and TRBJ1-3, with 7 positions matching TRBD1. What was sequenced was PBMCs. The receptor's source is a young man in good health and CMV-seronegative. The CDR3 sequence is CASSQVGQSGIGNTIYF. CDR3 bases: TGTGCCAGCAGCCAAGTGGGACAGAGCGGTATTGGAAACACCATATATTTT. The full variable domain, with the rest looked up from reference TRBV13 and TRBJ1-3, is AAGVIQSPRHLIKEKRETATLKCYPIPRHDTVYWYQQGPGQDPQFLISFYEKMQSDKGSIPDRFSAQQFSDYHSELNMSSLELGDSALYFCASSQVGQSGIGNTIYFGEGSWLTVV.